The 29 T cell receptor beta chains below all came from one sample that was sequenced in a study of blood T cell repertoires in COVID-19. TCRdb's table, derived via immunoSEQ multiplex PCR, lists solely in-frame clones and lacks some. In the table there are some 150,000 clones, about 86% of which are singletons. Sequences were obtained from peripheral blood. Receptors were obtained from a woman of 80 years or more in a cohort sampled during active or convalescent COVID-19.

This chain uses TRBV27 with TRBJ1-4; 7 bases agree with TRBD1. The V gene end was trimmed by 4 bases and the J gene end by 8 bases; junction bases not matched to a gene: 7. This CDR3 region has 14 residues. Germline values: CDR1 MNHEY, CDR2 SMNVEV (reference sequence). The CDR3 spells CASSSSTDREKLFF. CDR3 nucleotide sequence: TGTGCCAGCAGTTCCTCTACGGACAGGGAAAAACTGTTTTTT.

This chain connects TRBV4-2 to TRBJ1-2; 8 bases fit TRBD1. Germline V gene sequence: CDR1 LGHNA, CDR2 YNFKEQ. With 1 base clipped from V and 2 bases from J, the junction kept 9 bases outside the gene matches. The CDR3 is 17 residues long. The CDR3, as DNA: TGTGCCAGCAGCCAAGTAGGAGCAGGGGGCTTGAACTATGGCTACACCTTC. Protein product: CASSQVGAGGLNYGYTF.

The rearrangement joins TRBV14 to TRBJ1-2; 7 bases agree with TRBD1. V shed 0 bases, J shed 7 bases, and the junction held 8 bases outside the gene matches. From germline, CDR1 is SGHDN and CDR2 FVKESK. The CDR3 contains 15 residues. The DNA for the CDR3 is TGTGCCAGCAGCCAAGAAGCAGGGGGAACGTCTGGCTACACCTTC. This sequence encodes CASSQEAGGTSGYTF.

This clone showed up just once. The chain has TRBV28 and TRBJ2-7; 8 bases line up with TRBD1. CDR1 MDHEN and CDR2 SYDVKM come from the germline V gene. Losses at the gene ends were 3 bases for V and 3 bases for J; bases not matched to a gene: 1. The CDR3 is 13 residues long. The CDR3 spells CASSFGQGYEQYF. In DNA form, the CDR3 reads TGTGCCAGCAGTTTTGGACAGGGCTACGAGCAGTACTTC.

This chain uses TRBV5-4 with TRBJ2-1, with TRBD2 identical over 11 bases. Germline loops: CDR1 SGHNT, CDR2 YYREEE (reference sequence). V gave up 5 bases and J gave up 3 bases; unmatched junction bases: 4. The CDR3 has 15 amino acids. The chain's CDR3 is CASRPLAGVYNEQFF. The CDR3 DNA sequence: TGTGCCAGCAGACCACTAGCGGGGGTCTACAATGAGCAGTTCTTC.

The chain uses TRBV19 and TRBJ2-3, with 10 bases matching TRBD2. Germline V gives CDR1 LNHDA, CDR2 SQIVND (reference sequence). CDR3 length: 13 amino acids. The J segment lost 2 bases and the V segment lost 10 bases, leaving 3 bases of the junction unmatched. CDR3 sequence: CATAGGYTDTQYF. For the CDR3, the DNA is TGTGCCACAGCGGGGGGGTACACAGATACGCAGTATTTT.

The CDR3 nucleotides read TGCGCCAGCAGCCTGACAGGGGCCGAAAACACTGAAGCTTTCTTT. Protein: CASSLTGAENTEAFF. The chain employs TRBV5-1 and TRBJ1-1; 8 bases are shared with TRBD1. The germline CDR1 and CDR2 sequences are SGHRS and YFSETQ. With V trimmed by 4 bases and J by 2 bases, 7 bases remained unmatched. The CDR3 runs 15 residues. Full variable domain (remainder filled in from reference TRBV5-1 and TRBJ1-1): KAGVTQTPRYLIKTRGQQVTLSCSPISGHRSVSWYQQTPGQGLQFLFEYFSETQRNKGNFPGRFSGRQFSNSRSEMNVSTLELGDSALYLCASSLTGAENTEAFFGQGTRLTVV.

The J gene is TRBJ1-2, the V gene TRBV19, with D possibly being TRBD1 (6 bases). Germline CDR1 and CDR2: LNHDA and SQIVND (reference sequence). The CDR3 is 16 residues long. The V and J ends lost 3 bases and 1 base respectively, with 15 bases between them. The chain's CDR3 is CASSIRTGKYNYGYTF. The CDR3 DNA follows: TGTGCCAGTAGTATCCGAACAGGGAAGTATAACTATGGCTACACCTTC.

In the case of this clone: An end of the junction does not agree with germline; a read error may underlie this. The rearrangement joins TRBV5-4 to TRBJ2-5; 10 bases align to TRBD2. This CDR3 is 15 amino acids long. Germline V CDR1 and CDR2: SGHNT, YYREEE (reference sequence). This CDR3 reads CVSSTRLAGEETQYF. In DNA form, the CDR3 reads TGTGTCAGCAGCACCCGACTAGCGGGTGAAGAGACCCAGTACTTC.

This clone was seen only a few times. Other nucleotide sequences in the sample specify the same CDR3. The J gene is TRBJ2-7, the V gene TRBV18, with a weak D call TRBD1 (5 bases). The CDR3 consists of 12 residues. Germline assignment: CDR1 KGHSH and CDR2 LQKENI. Trimming removed 2 bases from V and 3 bases from J, with 5 bases in between. The CDR3 sequence is CASSPDSYEQYF. DNA of the CDR3: TGTGCCAGCTCACCAGACAGCTACGAGCAGTACTTC.

This clone appeared a single time. This chain links TRBV7-8 with TRBJ2-1, with D possibly being TRBD1 (6 bases). The germline V and J ends were trimmed by 1 base and 9 bases, with 22 bases remaining between them. The germline V gene has CDR1 SGHVS and CDR2 FQNEAQ. CDR3 length: 17 residues. The CDR3 DNA reads as TGTGCCAGCAGCTTAGAATCTGGGGCAGGGGCGGCGGGTGAGCAGTTCTTC. It translates to CASSLESGAGAAGEQFF.

This clone occurred once. This chain joins TRBV10-2 and TRBJ1-6; 7 bases align to TRBD1. CDR1 and CDR2 from the germline V gene are WSHSY and SAAADI. V dropped 7 bases and J dropped 7; count of bases not matched to a gene: 10. CDR3 size: 15 residues. CDR3 sequence reads: CASTSLTGPNSPLHF. The CDR3 DNA is TGCGCCAGCACCAGTTTGACAGGGCCAAATTCACCCCTCCACTTT.

V and J are TRBV11-3 and TRBJ1-4; 7 bases map to TRBD1. The CDR3 length is 15 residues. J was trimmed by 4 bases and V by 5 bases; bases with no gene match: 7. Germline V gives CDR1 SGHNT, CDR2 YENEEA. The CDR3 protein is CASSNTGVVNEKLFF. The CDR3 DNA sequence: TGTGCCAGCAGCAATACAGGGGTGGTTAATGAAAAACTGTTTTTT.

J is TRBJ2-7 and V is TRBV6-2 or TRBV6-3; 8 positions match TRBD2. Per the germline V gene, CDR1 is MNHEY and CDR2 is SVGEGT. J lost 0 bases, V lost 2 bases, and 3 bases had no gene match. This CDR3 has 15 residues. CDR3: CASSYGSGNSYEQYV. The CDR3 DNA is TGTGCCAGCAGTTACGGTAGCGGGAACTCCTACGAGCAGTACGTC.

The chain couples TRBV3-1 (or the pseudogene TRBV3-2) to TRBJ1-6, with D possibly being TRBD1 (5 bases). This CDR3 has 15 amino acids. Germline V gene data show CDR1 as LGHDT and CDR2 as YNNKEL (reference sequence). The V end lost 1 base, the J end lost 9 bases, and 13 bases lay between the germline ends. CDR3: CASSQVEGRGSPLHF. The CDR3 bases are TGTGCCAGCAGCCAAGTGGAGGGGCGCGGTTCACCCCTCCACTTT.

This clone was seen once. The chain couples TRBV24-1 to TRBJ2-5; D perhaps matches TRBD2 (7 bases). CDR1 and CDR2 from the germline V gene are KGHDR and SFDVKD. The CDR3 runs 16 residues. V was cut by 4 bases and J by 2 bases, with 16 bases left in between. In nucleotides, the CDR3 is TGTGCCACCAGTGACCCCGGAGGGGGGGGTCAAGAGACCCAGTACTTC. This encodes CATSDPGGGGQETQYF.

This sequence joins TRBV5-8 and TRBJ2-3; 7 bases are a match to TRBD2. V was pared by 0 bases and J by 1 base, with 5 bases of the junction left unmatched. CDR1 and CDR2 (germline): SGHTS, YDEGEE. The CDR3 is 16 residues long. The CDR3 DNA reads TGTGCCAGCAGCTTGGCAGTAGCGGGTGGCACAGATACGCAGTATTTT. Translating it yields CASSLAVAGGTDTQYF.

This sequence joins TRBV7-2 and TRBJ1-2, with a tentative D call TRBD1 (6 bases). This CDR3 is built from 18 residues. Trimming removed 7 bases from V and 0 bases from J, with 24 bases in between. CDR1 and CDR2 from the germline V gene are SGHTA and FQGNSA. The CDR3 nucleotides read TGTGCCAGCACCATACGGGGGGCGGGACGGAATGCTAACTATGGCTACACCTTC. Amino acids: CASTIRGAGRNANYGYTF.

Written as DNA, the CDR3 is TGTGCCAGCAGCGCAACCCACAGGATCACCGGGGAGCTGTTTTTT. It is translated as CASSATHRITGELFF. The chain couples TRBV5-6 to TRBJ2-2; maybe TRBD1 (5 bases). V dropped 4 bases and J dropped 4 bases, with 14 bases sitting between them. Germline CDR1 SGHDT, CDR2 YYEEEE. This CDR3 contains 15 residues.

Only one count was recorded for this clone. This rearrangement joins TRBV6-5 to TRBJ1-2, with 7 nucleotides matching TRBD1. CDR1 and CDR2 (germline): MNHEY, SVGAGI. This CDR3 is 13 amino acids long. The ends lost 7 bases at V and 7 bases at J; junction bases unmatched: 9. The CDR3: CASIPTGTLGYTF. CDR3 nucleotides: TGTGCCAGCATACCGACAGGGACCCTTGGCTACACCTTC.

The genes are TRBV4-3 and TRBJ2-1, with D perhaps matching TRBD2 (5 bases). CDR1 LGHNA and CDR2 YSLEER come from the germline V gene. The germline V and J ends were trimmed by 1 base and 4 bases, with 11 bases remaining between them. This CDR3 spans 15 amino acids. Here the CDR3 reads CASSQVRWEYNEQFF. CDR3 DNA sequence: TGCGCCAGCAGCCAAGTTAGGTGGGAGTACAATGAGCAGTTCTTC.

The genes are TRBV6-1 and TRBJ2-1, with D maybe TRBD2 (5 bases). The V gene's germline CDR1 is MNHNS and CDR2 SASEGT. The CDR3 is made up of 13 amino acids. The V gene lost 7 bases and the J gene lost 12 bases, with 19 bases spanning the gap. The CDR3 loop reads CASTPNLSVRQFF. The CDR3 nucleotides read TGTGCCAGCACCCCCAATCTTAGCGTCCGGCAGTTCTTC.

The V and J genes are TRBV19 and TRBJ1-5, with TRBD1 identical over 7 bases. The junction had 4 bases not matched to a gene; V was cut back by 4 bases and J by 1 base. CDR1 and CDR2 (germline): LNHDA, SQIVND (reference sequence). This CDR3 is built from 15 residues. CDR3 sequence: CASSTGQASNQPQHF. The CDR3 bases are TGTGCCAGTAGTACCGGACAGGCAAGCAATCAGCCCCAGCATTTT.

The chain combines TRBV19 with TRBJ1-4; D not resolved. The germline CDR1 and CDR2 sequences are LNHDA and SQIVND (reference sequence). The CDR3 sequence is 11 residues long. Trimming left V 3 bases short and J 10 bases short, with 6 bases between. The CDR3 bases are TGTGCCAGTAGTATCGCCGGAAAACTGTTTTTT. It is translated as CASSIAGKLFF.

The V and J genes are TRBV6-5 and TRBJ1-3; possibly TRBD1 for D (6 bases). Looked up from germline, CDR1 is MNHEY and CDR2 is SVGAGI. V lost 8 bases to trimming and J lost 4 bases, with 12 bases between them. The CDR3 runs to 13 residues. The CDR3 is CASLRTAGNTIYF. The CDR3 DNA sequence: TGTGCCAGCCTTCGGACAGCAGGAAACACCATATATTTT.

The genes are TRBV19 and TRBJ1-5; 10 nucleotides align to TRBD1. The junction had 8 bases not matched to a gene; V was cut back by 3 bases and J by 0 bases. The CDR3 is 18 residues long. Germline CDR1 and CDR2: LNHDA and SQIVND (reference sequence). The CDR3 here is CASSMGQGLEYSNQPQHF. For the CDR3, the DNA is TGTGCCAGTAGTATGGGACAGGGGCTCGAATATAGCAATCAGCCCCAGCATTTT. The full variable domain, rest sourced from reference TRBV19 and TRBJ1-5, is DGGITQSPKYLFRKEGQNVTLSCEQNLNHDAMYWYRQDPGQGLRLIYYSQIVNDFQKGDIAEGYSVSREKKESFPLTVTSAQKNPTAFYLCASSMGQGLEYSNQPQHFGDGTRLSIL.

The rearrangement links TRBV3-1 (or the pseudogene TRBV3-2) to TRBJ1-6; no firm D call. V gave up 3 bases and J gave up 10 bases, with 7 bases separating them. The CDR3 is 12 residues long. Germline V gives CDR1 LGHDT, CDR2 YNNKEL (reference sequence). CDR3 in amino acids: CASSHGLSPLHF. CDR3 nucleotides: TGTGCCAGCAGCCACGGTCTCTCACCCCTCCACTTT.

This clone showed up just once. This rearrangement joins TRBV5-4 to TRBJ2-3, with D tentatively TRBD2 (6 bases). The CDR3 consists of 16 residues. The germline gives CDR1 SGHNT, CDR2 YYREEE (reference sequence). Trimming shortened V by 4 bases and J by 2 bases, and 17 bases separated the two germline ends. The CDR3 loop reads CASSGRRDGYTDTQYF. In DNA, the CDR3 is TGTGCCAGCAGCGGACGGAGGGACGGATACACAGATACGCAGTATTTT.

The genes are TRBV6-1 and TRBJ2-7; TRBD1 aligns across 8 bases. The junction had 11 bases not matched to a gene; V was cut back by 3 bases and J by 1 base. CDR3 length: 17 residues. Germline lookup yields CDR1 MNHNS and CDR2 SASEGT. The CDR3 nucleotides read TGTGCCAGCAGTGATTATTTGGGGACAGGCCTATCCTACGAGCAGTACTTC. Its translation: CASSDYLGTGLSYEQYF.